This TCR beta chain was captured by sequencing in a study of CD8 T cells in ankylosing spondylitis. Notes on the study in general: Earlier reports found some motif variants in synovial fluid and blood in reactive arthritis. Researchers reportedly found disease-linked clones significantly enriched in matched ankylosing spondylitis synovial fluid. One TCR beta motif, made up of roughly 8 highly homologous variants, appeared characteristic of ankylosing spondylitis blood.

A single record per CDR3 protein comes from TCRdb applying MiXCR to the 5' RACE reads. Among more than 500,000 distinct CDR3 sequences listed, less than 6% were seen once. Germline CDR1 and CDR2: MNHNS and SASEGT. Trimming left V 9 bases short and J 6 bases short, with 19 bases between. The CDR3 extends over 14 amino acids. Ten or more counts support this clonotype. The antigen remains undetermined. J is TRBJ2-3 and V is TRBV6-1, with D possibly being TRBD2 (6 bases). Specimen: blood, either unsorted or a sorted T cell fraction (not recorded which). The TCR sequence derives from a male donor with ankylosing spondylitis. The CDR3 DNA sequence: TGTGCCAGTCAACTAGCAGGGAGAGTGGATACGCAGTATTTT. Its protein is CASQLAGRVDTQYF.